These 6 T cell receptor beta chains originate from one sample sequenced in a study of sequential checkpoint blockade in melanoma. Produced via immunoSEQ multiplex PCR; TCRdb's table is partial and in-frame only. The sample includes about 32,000 clones, under 90% of them seen just once. The sample's treatment: randomized to nivolumab then ipilimumab (arm A) or the reverse (arm B). Sequences were derived from CD8+ T cells sorted from blood (inferred from file names), sampled from a patient given nivolumab and ipilimumab in sequence. Every receptor here comes from a human donor with melanoma.

Within the sample, this clone is medium-sized. The chain carries TRBV7-9 and TRBJ1-2, with D maybe TRBD1 (6 bases). CDR3 length: 15 residues. The germline gives CDR1 SEHNR, CDR2 FQNEAQ (reference sequence). Trimming cost V 4 bases and J 5 bases, with 17 bases left between them. DNA for the CDR3: TGTGCCAGCAGCTCGATTAAAGGGACACCTTATGGCTACACCTTC. This gives the protein CASSSIKGTPYGYTF.

The count of this clone is one. The rearrangement joins TRBV27 to TRBJ2-3; no firm D call. Trimming pared 0 bases from V and 1 base from J, leaving 5 bases between. Looked up from germline, CDR1 is MNHEY and CDR2 is SMNVEV (reference sequence). CDR3 length: 14 residues. The DNA of the CDR3 is TGTGCCAGCAGTTTATCGGCAGGCACAGATACGCAGTATTTT. Protein: CASSLSAGTDTQYF.

The chain combines TRBV7-6 with TRBJ1-2; TRBD1 agrees at 7 bases. Looked up from germline, CDR1 is SGHVS and CDR2 is FNYEAQ. The length of the CDR3 is 14 residues. Trimming removed 1 base from V and 4 bases from J; junction bases left unmatched: 3. The CDR3, as DNA: TGTGCCAGCAGCTTAGACAGGGGAGGCTATGGCTACACCTTC. This sequence encodes CASSLDRGGYGYTF.

The chain combines TRBV2 with TRBJ2-7; TRBD2 matches 7 bases. Trimming took 1 base from V and 3 from J; bases not matched to a gene: 6. The CDR3 has 15 residues. The germline CDR1 and CDR2 sequences are SNHLY and FYNNEI. The chain's CDR3 is CASSEGAGSYYEQYF. The CDR3 coding sequence is TGTGCCAGCAGTGAAGGAGCGGGATCATACTACGAGCAGTACTTC.

The V call is TRBV4-2, the J call TRBJ1-1; no definite D call. Germline CDR1 reads LGHNA; CDR2 reads YNFKEQ. There are 14 residues in the CDR3. Trimming left V 4 bases short and J 1 base short, with 10 bases between. CDR3 nucleotides: TGTGCCAGCAGCCCCCTCCCGGGGAACACTGAAGCTTTCTTT. Translation gives CASSPLPGNTEAFF.

The chain uses TRBV27 and TRBJ2-1; D remains unclear. This CDR3 is 12 amino acids long. From germline, CDR1 is MNHEY and CDR2 SMNVEV (reference sequence). V lost 4 bases and J lost 5, with 6 bases in between. Here the CDR3 reads CASSSPNNEQFF. CDR3 in DNA: TGTGCCAGCAGTTCTCCTAACAATGAGCAGTTCTTC.